Included here is one T cell receptor beta chain sequence, with context. The CDR3 runs to 15 residues. CDR1 is SGHTA, CDR2 FQGTGA, per germline. Trimming took 4 bases from V and 4 from J; bases not matched to a gene: 3. This record comes from a study of cytomegalovirus exposure and HLA in healthy donors. Primers for the PCR totalled 60 Vbeta and 13 Jbeta. Sequencing was performed with immunoSEQ multiplex PCR; in TCRdb, only in-frame clones are kept and a portion is missing. The profile shows about 76,000 clones, around 78% of them singletons. The chain employs TRBV7-3 and TRBJ2-5; 13 nucleotides line up with TRBD2. The sequencing input was PBMCs. The clonotype originates from a male donor in good health and CMV-seropositive. The DNA for the CDR3 is TGTGCCAGCAGCTCCGGACTAGCGGGGGCAGAGACCCAGTACTTC. This encodes CASSSGLAGAETQYF.